The present T cell receptor beta chain was sequenced within a study of cytomegalovirus exposure and HLA in healthy donors. Primers for the PCR totalled 60 Vbeta and 13 Jbeta. Profiling relied on immunoSEQ multiplex PCR, and the TCRdb table lists in-frame clones only, not all of them. The record lists approximately 190,000 clones, of which the ten most abundant hold almost 6.5%. V was shortened by 6 bases and J by 5 bases, with 17 bases between the two germline ends. The CDR3 totals 15 residues. The V gene's germline CDR1 is SNHLY and CDR2 FYNNEI. V usage is TRBV2 and J usage is TRBJ2-1; possibly TRBD2 for D (5 bases). Sequenced input: PBMCs. The source is a man aged 30 to 39 in good health and CMV-seronegative. CDR3 nucleotides: TGTGCCAGCAGCGCCCAGCTCGAGGGCCACAATGAGCAGTTCTTC. Amino acids: CASSAQLEGHNEQFF. Complete variable domain (other parts from reference TRBV2 and TRBJ2-1): EPEVTQTPSHQVTQMGQEVILRCVPISNHLYFYWYRQILGQKVEFLVSFYNNEISEKSEIFDDQFSVERPDGSNFTLKIRSTKLEDSAMYFCASSAQLEGHNEQFFGPGTRLTVL.